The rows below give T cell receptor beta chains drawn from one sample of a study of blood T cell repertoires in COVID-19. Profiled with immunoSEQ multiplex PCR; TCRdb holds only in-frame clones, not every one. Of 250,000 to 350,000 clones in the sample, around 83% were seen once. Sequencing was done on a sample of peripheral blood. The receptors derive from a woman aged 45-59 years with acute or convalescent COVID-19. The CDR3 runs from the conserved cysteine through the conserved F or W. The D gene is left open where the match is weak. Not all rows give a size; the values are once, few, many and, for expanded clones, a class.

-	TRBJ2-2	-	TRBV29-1	TGCAGCGTAGCAGGGGCCGGGGAGCTGTTTTTT	CSVAGAGELFF
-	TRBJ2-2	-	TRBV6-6	TGTGCCAGCACACAGGACCTGAACACCGGGGAGCTGTTTTTT	CASTQDLNTGELFF
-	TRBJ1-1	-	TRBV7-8	TGTGCCAGCAGCTTAAGTTTAGGGACAGAAGCTTTCTTT	CASSLSLGTEAFF
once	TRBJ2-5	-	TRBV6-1	TGTGCCAGCAGTGAATATCGTTCATCTACCGGGGGGCGCCAGTACTTC	CASSEYRSSTGGRQYF
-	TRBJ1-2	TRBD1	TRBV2	TGTGCCGGATTGACAGGGGCTTCTACGGACTATGGCTACACCTTC	CAGLTGASTDYGYTF
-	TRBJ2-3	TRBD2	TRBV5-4	TGTGCCAGCAGCTTGGTTGGACTAGCGGCGAGCACAGATACGCAGTATTTT	CASSLVGLAASTDTQYF
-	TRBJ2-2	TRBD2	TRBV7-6	TGTGCCAGCAGCCCCCGGCCCCCCGGGACTAGCGGGGGGGGTGGGGAGCTGTTTTTT	CASSPRPPGTSGGGGELFF
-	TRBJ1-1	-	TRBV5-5	TGTGCCAGCAGCTTGACAGAACATCCGAACACTGAAGCTTTCTTT	CASSLTEHPNTEAFF
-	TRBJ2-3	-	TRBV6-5	TGTGCCAGCAGACCACAGGGCACAGATACGCAGTATTTT	CASRPQGTDTQYF
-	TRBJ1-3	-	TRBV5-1	TGCGCCAGCAGAGCTCAGGGATCCTCTGAAAACACCATATATTTT	CASRAQGSSENTIYF
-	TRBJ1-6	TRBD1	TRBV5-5	TGTGCCAGCAGCTCGGACAGGAATAATTCACCCCTCCACTTT	CASSSDRNNSPLHF
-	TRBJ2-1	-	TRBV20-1	TGCAGTCCTTTAGCCCGGGATGAGCAGTTCTTC	CSPLARDEQFF
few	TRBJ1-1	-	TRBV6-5	TGTGCCAGCAGTTACTCCCACCCAGTGAACACTGAAGCTTTCTTT	CASSYSHPVNTEAFF
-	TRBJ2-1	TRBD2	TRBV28	TGTGCCAGCACTGGACTAGCGGGCCACAATGAGCAGTTCTTC	CASTGLAGHNEQFF
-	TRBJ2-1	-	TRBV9	TGTGCCAGCAGCTCATCGCCCCTAGGCAATGAGCAGTTCTTC	CASSSSPLGNEQFF
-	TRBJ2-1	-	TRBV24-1	TGTGCCACCAGTGCAGGGAAAAGGACCTACAATGAGCAGTTCTTC	CATSAGKRTYNEQFF
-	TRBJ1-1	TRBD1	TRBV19	TGTGCCAGTAGTATTGCGGGACAGGGCTCAGAAGCTTTCTTT	CASSIAGQGSEAFF
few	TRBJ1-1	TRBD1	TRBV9	TGTGCCAGCAGCGCAGGGGGCATGACTGAAGCTTTCTTT	CASSAGGMTEAFF